Listed below are T cell receptor beta chains from one sample, sequenced in a study of T-cell memory formation after mild COVID-19. Via MiXCR, TCRdb re-called the 5' RACE reads, giving one row per CDR3 protein. The repertoire holds 100,000 to 150,000 distinct CDR3 sequences, with about a sixth as singletons. The sample consisted of PBMCs or a T cell subset sorted from them (not recorded which). These receptors were obtained from a man in his late teens or twenties who had mild COVID-19 (a few samples of this study predate the infection). Cell type and time point are not known. Both conserved end residues are part of each CDR3. The D gene is left open where the match is weak. Size is stated for part of the rows, as once, few or many counts, or as a class when the clone is expanded.

J gene,V gene,D gene,clone size,CDR3 protein,CDR3 DNA
TRBJ1-2,TRBV12-3/TRBV12-4,TRBD1,few,CASSWDSVLGYGYTF,TGTGCCAGCAGTTGGGACAGTGTCTTGGGTTATGGCTACACCTTC
TRBJ2-5,TRBV6-2/TRBV6-3,-,-,CASSPHVAQYF,TGTGCCAGCAGCCCCCACGTCGCCCAGTACTTC
TRBJ2-2,TRBV18,TRBD2,-,CASSAGAGELFF,TGTGCCAGCTCGGCGGGGGCCGGGGAGCTGTTTTTT
TRBJ2-3,TRBV6-6,TRBD2,-,CASSYSPSGGTRTYF,TGTGCCAGCAGTTACTCGCCTAGCGGGGGAACCCGAACGTATTTT
TRBJ1-1,TRBV9,-,few,CASSVSGNTEAFF,TGTGCCAGCAGCGTAAGTGGGAACACTGAAGCTTTCTTT
TRBJ2-1,TRBV3-1,TRBD2,few,CASSPLVGGLYNEQFF,TGTGCCAGCAGCCCCCTCGTGGGGGGACTATACAATGAGCAGTTCTTC
TRBJ2-3,TRBV11-2,-,-,CASSLDRHTDTQYF,TGTGCCAGCAGCTTGGACCGTCACACAGATACGCAGTATTTT
TRBJ2-7,TRBV20-1,-,few,CSASDWLASYEQYF,TGCAGTGCTAGCGACTGGCTAGCGTCCTACGAGCAGTACTTC
TRBJ2-2,TRBV18,-,-,CASSPIPLPNTGELFF,TGTGCCAGCTCACCAATTCCACTACCCAACACCGGGGAGCTGTTTTTT
TRBJ2-3,TRBV6-5,-,few,CASSYDSASTDTQYF,TGTGCCAGCAGTTACGACAGCGCTAGCACAGATACGCAGTATTTT
TRBJ2-5,TRBV30,-,many,CAWRGAFQETQYF,TGTGCCTGGAGAGGGGCCTTCCAAGAGACCCAGTACTTC
TRBJ2-3,TRBV20-1,-,few,CSARLITGTQYF,TGCAGTGCTAGATTAATCACGGGTACGCAGTATTTT
TRBJ2-3,TRBV4-1,-,-,CASSQDLASLADTQYF,TGCGCCAGCAGCCAAGATCTGGCTAGTCTCGCAGATACGCAGTATTTT
TRBJ2-5,TRBV4-1,-,-,CASSGTDGETQYF,TGCGCCAGCAGCGGGACGGACGGAGAGACCCAGTACTTC
TRBJ1-3,TRBV12-3/TRBV12-4,-,many,CASSLAPGGAVSGNTIYF,TGTGCCAGCAGTTTAGCGCCTGGGGGCGCGGTTTCTGGAAACACCATATATTTT
TRBJ2-3,TRBV7-2,-,-,CASSPQTGSTDTQYF,TGTGCCAGCAGCCCTCAGACAGGTAGCACAGATACGCAGTATTTT
TRBJ2-7,TRBV5-5,-,-,CASSDQIGAGYEQYF,TGTGCCAGCAGCGATCAAATTGGGGCAGGATACGAGCAGTACTTC
TRBJ2-2,TRBV5-1,TRBD2,many,CASSLEISSGTGELFF,TGCGCCAGCAGCTTGGAGATTAGTAGCGGGACCGGGGAGCTGTTTTTT
TRBJ2-4,TRBV2,TRBD2,few,CASRGGAKNIQYF,TGTGCCAGCCGGGGGGGTGCCAAAAACATTCAGTACTTC
TRBJ2-3,TRBV7-2,TRBD2,few,CASSLAPGLVTDTQYF,TGTGCCAGCAGCTTAGCCCCGGGACTAGTGACAGATACGCAGTATTTT
TRBJ1-2,TRBV11-2,TRBD1,-,CASSARTGSYGYTF,TGTGCCAGCAGCGCCCGGACAGGGAGCTATGGCTACACCTTC
TRBJ2-4,TRBV30,TRBD1,many,CAWSAGGRDIQYF,TGTGCCTGGAGTGCAGGGGGCAGGGACATTCAGTACTTC
TRBJ1-1,TRBV5-5,-,-,CASSSYFRFMNTEAFF,TGTGCCAGCAGCTCTTACTTTAGGTTTATGAACACTGAAGCTTTCTTT
TRBJ2-3,TRBV7-2,-,once,CAGGTTSSTDTQYF,TGTGCCGGGGGGACGACCTCTAGCACAGATACGCAGTATTTT
TRBJ2-5,TRBV9,TRBD2,-,CASSVDPGLAGRETQYF,TGTGCCAGCAGCGTAGACCCGGGACTAGCGGGGAGAGAGACCCAGTACTTC
TRBJ2-1,TRBV2,-,-,CASSVESYNEQFF,TGTGCCAGCAGTGTAGAATCCTACAATGAGCAGTTCTTC
TRBJ1-5,TRBV7-3,-,-,CASSLSTNQPQHF,TGTGCCAGCAGCTTATCCACAAATCAGCCCCAGCATTTT
TRBJ2-5,TRBV5-1,-,few,CASSFTQETQYF,TGCGCCAGCAGCTTCACCCAAGAGACCCAGTACTTC
TRBJ2-2,TRBV9,-,few,CASSVQGTGELFF,TGTGCCAGCAGCGTCCAGGGCACCGGGGAGCTGTTTTTT
TRBJ2-3,TRBV7-3,TRBD2,-,CASSPRAGGADTQYF,TGTGCCAGCAGCCCCCGGGCGGGGGGGGCAGATACGCAGTATTTT
TRBJ2-5,TRBV9,-,few,CASSVGADRYQETQYF,TGTGCCAGCAGCGTAGGCGCGGACCGGTACCAAGAGACCCAGTACTTC
TRBJ2-3,TRBV9,-,once,CASSVGAEIDTQYF,TGTGCCAGCAGCGTAGGGGCCGAAATAGATACGCAGTATTTT
TRBJ2-7,TRBV7-8,-,-,CASSLALAGAYEQYF,TGTGCCAGCAGCTTAGCGCTGGCAGGCGCCTACGAGCAGTACTTC
TRBJ2-3,TRBV4-2,-,-,CASSQHSGQRTDTQYF,TGTGCCAGCAGCCAGCACTCGGGGCAACGTACAGATACGCAGTATTTT
TRBJ1-4,TRBV5-1,-,-,CASRVSGVGEKLFF,TGCGCCAGCCGAGTTTCAGGGGTTGGTGAAAAACTGTTTTTT
TRBJ1-5,TRBV9,-,-,CASSVLGNQPQHF,TGTGCCAGCAGCGTATTGGGCAATCAGCCCCAGCATTTT
TRBJ2-1,TRBV5-1,-,-,CASSFGQNEQFF,TGCGCCAGCAGCTTCGGGCAAAATGAGCAGTTCTTC
TRBJ2-2,TRBV24-1,-,-,CATSGMTGELFF,TGTGCCACCAGTGGAATGACCGGGGAGCTGTTTTTT
TRBJ2-4,TRBV20-1,-,few,CSAREITKNIQYF,TGCAGTGCTAGAGAGATCACCAAAAACATTCAGTACTTC
TRBJ2-2,TRBV7-2,-,-,CASSLRYPGNTGELFF,TGTGCCAGCAGCTTACGGTACCCAGGGAACACCGGGGAGCTGTTTTTT
TRBJ2-1,TRBV6-5,-,-,CASSYSKLARNNEQFF,TGTGCCAGCAGTTACTCGAAGCTAGCGAGAAACAATGAGCAGTTCTTC
TRBJ2-3,TRBV5-1,-,once,CASSFGAPSTDTQYF,TGCGCCAGCAGCTTCGGCGCACCTAGCACAGATACGCAGTATTTT
TRBJ1-1,TRBV14,-,-,CASSLILNTEAFF,TGTGCCAGCAGCCTCATCCTAAACACTGAAGCTTTCTTT
TRBJ2-2,TRBV5-4,-,-,CASSLRGADGELFF,TGTGCCAGCAGCTTACGGGGGGCCGACGGGGAGCTGTTTTTT
TRBJ1-2,TRBV9,-,-,CASSVSPGQEGSGYTF,TGTGCCAGCAGCGTTTCGCCAGGCCAAGAGGGAAGTGGCTACACCTTC
TRBJ1-4,TRBV5-6,TRBD1,-,CASSLNRGTNEKLFF,TGTGCCAGCAGCCTGAACAGGGGTACTAATGAAAAACTGTTTTTT
TRBJ2-2,TRBV4-1,-,-,CASSQGARNTGELFF,TGCGCCAGCAGCCAAGGAGCGAGGAACACCGGGGAGCTGTTTTTT
TRBJ1-6,TRBV12-3/TRBV12-4,-,once,CASSLRDESPLHF,TGTGCCAGCAGTTTACGGGACGAATCACCCCTCCACTTT
TRBJ1-2,TRBV5-8,TRBD1,-,CASSWTGRQSGYTF,TGTGCCAGCAGCTGGACAGGGCGTCAGTCCGGCTACACCTTC
TRBJ2-5,TRBV4-2,TRBD2,few,CASSHVSGGAEETQYF,TGTGCCAGCAGCCATGTTAGCGGGGGGGCGGAGGAGACCCAGTACTTC
TRBJ2-5,TRBV29-1,-,few,CSVDKGSLETQYF,TGCAGCGTTGATAAGGGGTCGTTAGAGACCCAGTACTTC
TRBJ2-1,TRBV12-3/TRBV12-4,-,few,CASSPDWGEQFF,TGTGCCAGCTCCCCGGATTGGGGTGAGCAGTTCTTC
TRBJ1-2,TRBV7-2,-,-,CASSLTQIGNYGYTF,TGTGCCAGCAGCTTAACCCAGATAGGGAACTATGGCTACACCTTC
TRBJ2-1,TRBV4-3,-,many,CASSQVKGNNEQFF,TGCGCCAGCAGCCAAGTTAAGGGGAACAATGAGCAGTTCTTC
TRBJ2-1,TRBV5-1,-,-,CASSLATHGGQLKAEQFF,TGCGCCAGCAGCTTGGCCACTCACGGGGGCCAATTAAAGGCTGAGCAGTTCTTC